The 3 T cell receptor beta chains listed next were all sequenced from one sample in a study of T cell changes during pregnancy in multiple sclerosis. Only in-frame clones appear in the TCRdb table, and some are missing; sequencing was by immunoSEQ multiplex PCR. The sample shows approximately 89,000 clones, approximately 94% of them seen only once. This sample comprised peripheral blood, obtained in the third trimester of pregnancy. Source of these receptors: a female donor with multiple sclerosis, enrolled in a pregnancy study.

V and J are TRBV30 and TRBJ2-3, with 10 bases that match TRBD2. The CDR3 has 13 amino acids. Germline loops: CDR1 GTSNPN, CDR2 SVGIG (reference sequence). V gave up 5 bases and J gave up 4 bases; unmatched junction bases: 3. CDR3 bases: TGTGCCTGGGTACTAGCGGGACCAGATACGCAGTATTTT. Amino acids: CAWVLAGPDTQYF.

This chain uses TRBV5-1 with TRBJ2-1; tentative D call: TRBD2 (5 bases). Between the trimmed V and J ends, which lost 3 bases and 9 bases, there was a span of 16 bases. This CDR3 contains 14 residues. Germline CDR1 is SGHRS and CDR2 is YFSETQ. The CDR3: CASSSYRSRGEQFF. CDR3 DNA sequence: TGCGCCAGCAGCTCTTACCGAAGCCGGGGTGAGCAGTTCTTC.

The rearrangement uses TRBV19 and TRBJ1-3; D gene unclear. The germline V gene encodes CDR1 LNHDA and CDR2 SQIVND (reference sequence). V shed 3 bases and J shed 4 bases, with 10 bases lying between them. This CDR3 region has 14 residues. This CDR3 reads CASSITFTGNTIYF. The CDR3 bases are TGTGCCAGTAGTATCACATTTACGGGAAACACCATATATTTT.